This record looks at one T cell receptor beta chain sequence and its context. It lacks a known antigen. Nothing much larger sits one base from this clone, and base qualities are not available. This entry comes from a study of neurological immune-mediated disorders (dated by TCRdb to between 2019 and 2020). Regarding the study in general: Of the 35 or so multiple sclerosis patients, around 30 had relapsing-remitting MS and 3 had secondary progressive MS. Peripheral blood TCR-beta repertoires from HTLV-I-associated myelopathy (HAM/TSP) patients, multiple sclerosis patients and healthy controls were compared by UMI-based sequencing. Longitudinal samples, technical triplicates and paired sorted CD4+ and CD8+ T-cell subsets, alongside PBMC samples, were included among the approximately 110 TCR-beta libraries. The cohort was made up of about 65 subjects, consisting of roughly 14 HAM/TSP patients, about 35 multiple sclerosis patients and 20 healthy controls. Paper-wide results and their limitations: No clinical or MRI features were associated with the MS cluster, and the authors said that larger cohorts are needed. Phylogenetic analysis grouped repertoires from 18 of 34 MS patients into a cluster of related CDR3 sequences, suggesting a possible repertoire-level signature. TCR clonal expansion was highest in HAM/TSP patients and lowest in MS patients, with MS patients falling below even healthy controls. No identical CDR3 amino acid sequences were found to be shared among expanded clones across subjects, suggesting that TCR-beta repertoires were private in all groups.

Looking up the germline V gene yields CDR1 SGHAT and CDR2 FQNNGV. The CDR3 has 13 amino acids, counting the end cysteine and phenylalanine. Solely the CDR3 DNA is kept, with 39 bases framed from the first base. Between the V and J ends, shortened by 4 bases and 3 bases respectively, the junction contains 10 bases. For the unsorted PBMC libraries, 2 million PBMCs were stored in RNAlater at -80 degrees C until RNA extraction and were used to generate the libraries. The multiple sclerosis patients were enrolled in a US clinical protocol that evaluated disease progression with magnetic resonance imaging. Peripheral blood was subjected to Ficoll-Hypaque density gradient centrifugation to isolate PBMCs, which were then cryopreserved in liquid nitrogen. cDNA was synthesized by template-switch 5'RACE using a primer carrying a 10-nucleotide random unique molecular identifier by which each TCR transcript was tagged. Every sequencing run covered 15-18 subjects and yielded more than 170 million TCR-beta sequences. The RNeasy kit was used for extraction of total RNA. TCR-beta VDJ regions were amplified with primers for the TCR constant region and the 5'RACE anchor, using the KAPA Real-time Library Amplification kit. Sample indexes and Illumina adaptors were added in a first PCR, and a second PCR then increased library yield. After purification with Ampure beads, the TCR product of roughly 650 bp was size-selected on a 2% E-gel SizeSelection system. Library quality was checked on a Bioanalyzer, concentration was measured with Qubit, and libraries were quantified with the Kapa Library Quantification kit before pooling. An Illumina HiSeq 2500 was used to sequence the libraries paired-end at 2 x 150 bp. To increase sequence diversity, about 25-30% phiX was spiked into each library pool. On the authors' methods: The UMI-based MiGEC pipeline processed quality-filtered reads and removed over 85% of raw TCR sequences during error correction. IMGT germline references were used for aligning VDJ genes, and each clonotype was defined as a unique CDR3 amino acid sequence together with its V-J genes. Clonal expansion, Shannon diversity and CDR3 relatedness (CalcPairwiseDistances, ClusterSamples) were evaluated with VDJtools, and phylogenetic trees were built with CLCbio workbench. A clone was classed as expanded if it had 8 or more unique UMIs, a cutoff based on coefficient-of-variation modelling across technical triplicates. TCRdb cleaned the public reads at Q25 with fastp, built clones with MiXCR and kept in-frame beta chains. Records with the same CDR3 protein are collapsed into one entry carrying the most frequent genes and DNA. TCRdb's processing, not the study's, gives the V and J calls here. The sample records 120,000 or so distinct CDR3 sequences, roughly 3.4% of which are singletons. The ten biggest clones cover 1% to 1.5% of the sample.

The sequence was obtained from a woman aged 30 to 39 with multiple sclerosis. The chain couples TRBV11-2 to TRBJ2-7, and perhaps TRBD2 as D gene, on 5 matching bases. The specimen was PBMCs. The CDR3: CASSYRRDYEQYF. The nucleotides are TGTGCCAGCAGCTACCGACGGGACTACGAGCAGTACTTC.